The clone carrying this T cell receptor beta chain was recorded a few times. The antigen remains undetermined. An end of the junction differs from the germline gene, which may be a read error. Unsorted whole blood yielded the blood RNA, and germline DNA was also extracted. The CDR3 is 15 residues long. Germline loops: CDR1 MNHEY, CDR2 SVGEGT. TCR beta cDNA was made from roughly 500 ng total RNA with a constant-region primer. Three nested multiplex PCR rounds, a slightly modified ARM-PCR method, built the TCR beta libraries. The two initial PCR rounds, roughly 11 cycles each, used TRBV1-TRBV30 forward and C-beta reverse primers. MiXCR, run by TCRdb on the multiplex PCR reads, gives a single entry per CDR3 protein. This table has about 210,000 distinct CDR3 sequences, almost 65% appearing once. These data come from a study of tumor-infiltrating lymphocytes in primary liver carcinoma. Study-wide context: Primary liver carcinoma, confirmed by histopathology, was surgically resected. Samples produced roughly 3.65 to 8 million productive TCRbeta reads, comparable across tissue types. Study conclusions and caveats: Pairs of tumor regions overlapped more than tumor-adjacent and tumor-blood pairs did. The difference in top-250-clone fraction between tumors and blood was significant, favoring tumors (p = 0.039).

This TCR came from a woman aged 55-70 years with primary liver carcinoma and hepatitis B virus infection. Sample: peripheral blood. The chain links TRBV6-2 or TRBV6-3 to TRBJ2-1, with TRBD2 as a possible D gene (6 bases). DNA for the CDR3: TGTGCCAGCAGATCGGCGGGGAACTCCTACAATGAGCAGTCCTTC. Its protein is CASRSAGNSYNEQSF.